The clone carrying this TCR beta chain was counted between two and nine times. As yet, its antigen is unknown. V lost 4 bases and J 6 bases, leaving 10 bases between the germline ends. The CDR3 has 13 amino acids. This specimen belongs to a study of T cell repertoires in cytomegalovirus infection. In the study overall: Based on public TCR beta signatures, there were indications of CMV infection and of a matching HLA type. Findings and limits, study-wide: The cumulative frequency of public TCR beta families identified carriers of CMV plus the relevant HLA. The study found HLA-C-restricted CMV-specific TCR beta clonotypes dominating the ex vivo response.

TCRdb re-called the reads with MiXCR, one entry per CDR3 protein. This table holds under 200,000 distinct CDR3 sequences, approximately 30% found once. The TCR was taken from a human donor in good health (CMV status not recorded). Some clones in this sample may be carry-over from other donors' samples. The sequenced material came from PBMCs. V and J are TRBV12-3 or TRBV12-4 and TRBJ2-1; TRBD1 is a possible D gene (6 bases). CDR3 coding DNA: TGTGCCAGCAGTTCCACAGGGACCAATGAGCAGTTCTTC. This encodes CASSSTGTNEQFF.